This T cell receptor beta chain appears in the sequencing data of a study of CD8 T cells in Susac syndrome. Between the trimmed V and J ends, which lost 1 base and 7 bases, there was a span of 7 bases. Germline CDR1 is KGHDR and CDR2 is SFDVKD. This CDR3 comprises 13 residues. A single count supports this clonotype. The RNA, about 0.45 to 1 ug, was put through reverse transcription using random hexamers. MiXCR, run by TCRdb on the immunoSEQ multiplex PCR reads, gives a single entry per CDR3 protein. The sample carries approximately 150,000 distinct CDR3 sequences, approximately 79% recorded once. Negative isolation was applied to CD8+ and CD4+ T cells, and FACS enrichment was applied to TEMRA cells.

The clonotype originates from a human donor with multiple sclerosis. The V call is TRBV24-1, the J call TRBJ2-1, with no clear D. The sample was CD8+ T cells from PBMCs. Here the CDR3 DNA reads TGTGCCACCAGTGATTTTCTACGGAATGAGCAGTTCTTC. It specifies CATSDFLRNEQFF.